This T cell receptor (beta chain) was obtained from a study of chemoradiotherapy in HPV16-positive cancers. Study-wide points: Better recurrence-free survival went with HPV-responsive T-cell expansion in HPV16-positive patients. Non-HPV-specific T cells did not expand in tumors during treatment, whereas candidate HPV-specific clones and E7-related motifs did. The functional HPV-specific definition rests on just a couple of HPV16-positive patients.

The germline V and J ends were trimmed by 3 bases and 7 bases, with 13 bases remaining between them. Germline assignment: CDR1 LNHDA and CDR2 SQIVND (reference sequence). This CDR3 has 14 amino acids. Over chemoradiotherapy, repertoires were sampled more than once. The protocol was immunoSEQ multiplex PCR, while the TCRdb copy is restricted to in-frame clones and leaves out a portion. The table has about 32,000 clones, 70% to 90% seen once; the top ten hold about 3%. In this sample, this clone turned up once. As yet, its antigen is unknown. V gene TRBV19 combines with J gene TRBJ1-5; no firm D call. The TCR originated in a human donor with HPV-associated anogenital cancer. Sequenced material: blood, taken from a patient who underwent chemoradiotherapy. The CDR3 DNA follows: TGTGCCAGTAGTATTACGTGGTCTCGGCAGCCCCAGCATTTT. Translated, it gives CASSITWSRQPQHF.